The next 8 T cell receptor beta chains were all read from a single sample in a study of CD8 T cells in ankylosing spondylitis. TCRdb re-analysed the 5' RACE reads in MiXCR, keeping a single row per CDR3 protein. The repertoire consists of almost 30,000 distinct CDR3 sequences, with 5% to 5.5% occurring once and the leading ten covering roughly 1.8%. Sequencing used blood, either unsorted or a sorted T cell fraction (not recorded which). These receptors came from a female donor with ankylosing spondylitis or in good health (not recorded which).

This clonotype was picked up a small number of times. V gene TRBV9 combines with J gene TRBJ2-5, with D unclear. The CDR3 extends over 14 amino acids. The V and J ends lost 2 bases and 1 base respectively, with 9 bases between them. Germline loops: CDR1 SGDLS, CDR2 YYNGEE. CDR3 sequence: CASSVLPAQETQYF. CDR3 sequence (DNA): TGTGCCAGCAGCGTCCTGCCGGCCCAAGAGACCCAGTACTTC.

This clonotype was found a few times. The chain joins TRBV6-1 to TRBJ2-5; the match to TRBD2 covers 11 bases. CDR3 length equals 12 residues. The germline gives CDR1 MNHNS, CDR2 SASEGT. The junction had 0 bases not matched to a gene; V was cut back by 9 bases and J by 3 bases. The CDR3: CARTSGKETQYF. For the CDR3, the DNA is TGTGCCAGGACTAGCGGGAAAGAGACCCAGTACTTC.

This clonotype occurred many times. This chain joins TRBV9 and TRBJ2-2; tentatively, D is TRBD2 (5 bases). Germline V gene data show CDR1 as SGDLS and CDR2 as YYNGEE. The CDR3 extends over 15 amino acids. V lost 0 bases and J 6 bases, leaving 12 bases between the germline ends. CDR3 bases: TGTGCCAGCAGCGTAGGCGGAGGAAGGGCCGGGGAGCTGTTTTTT. Translation: CASSVGGGRAGELFF.

This clonotype was seen many times. This sequence joins TRBV9 and TRBJ2-7; D is possibly TRBD1 (6 bases). Germline V gene data show CDR1 as SGDLS and CDR2 as YYNGEE. With 2 bases removed from V and 6 bases from J, the gap between germline ends came to 12 bases. This CDR3 is built from 13 residues. The CDR3 region is CASSVRQASEQYF. CDR3 in DNA: TGTGCCAGCAGCGTTCGACAGGCCTCCGAGCAGTACTTC.

This clonotype came up many times. The rearrangement joins TRBV9 to TRBJ2-7; unclear D gene. V was trimmed by 2 bases and J by 2 bases, leaving 14 bases between them. This CDR3 comprises 15 residues. The germline CDR1 and CDR2 sequences are SGDLS and YYNGEE. CDR3 sequence reads: CASSVGPPGAYEQYF. In nucleotides, the CDR3 is TGTGCCAGCAGCGTTGGACCGCCTGGAGCCTACGAGCAGTACTTC.

At least ten counts were recorded for this clonotype. The CDR3 bases are TGTGCCAGCAGCGTAGGTGGGACTACTCATCTAAGTGAGCAGTTCTTC. Translated: CASSVGGTTHLSEQFF. The chain joins TRBV9 to TRBJ2-1; 7 nucleotides align to TRBD2. Germline CDR1 and CDR2: SGDLS and YYNGEE. V lost 0 bases, J lost 9 bases, and 12 bases stayed unmatched. There are 16 residues in the CDR3.

The table lists this clonotype with many counts. The chain carries TRBV9 and TRBJ1-1; no clear D gene. Germline CDR1 SGDLS, CDR2 YYNGEE. The CDR3 length is 15 residues. The V end lost 0 bases, the J end lost 0 bases, and 9 bases lay between the germline ends. CDR3 nucleotides: TGTGCCAGCAGCGTAGATATATCCATGAACACTGAAGCTTTCTTT. It codes for CASSVDISMNTEAFF.

At least ten counts were recorded for this clonotype. The genes are TRBV9 and TRBJ1-4; D not certain. The CDR3 runs to 15 residues. Germline CDR1 is SGDLS and CDR2 is YYNGEE. Trimming took 0 bases from V and 5 from J, leaving 11 bases between them. The CDR3 here is CASSVVGTGNEKLFF. The DNA of the CDR3 is TGTGCCAGCAGCGTAGTAGGTACCGGAAATGAAAAACTGTTTTTT.